This record concerns one TCR beta chain sequence. No cognate antigen has been identified for it. No base-level quality is on record; no much larger clone is a single base apart. RNA was extracted using the RNeasy kit, and roughly 0.5 to 1 microgram was reverse transcribed with random hexamers. The immunoSEQ multiplex PCR assay, which covers 54 Vbeta and 13 Jbeta segments, was used to amplify TCR beta CDR3 regions. Bias from PCR amplification was corrected by using a synthetic template baseline for primer optimization and for computational correction. The paper's processing steps were these. Reads were assigned to V, D and J genes according to IMGT and analyzed in immunoSEQ Analyzer, with only productive sequences retained. Clonality was computed as one minus Shannon entropy normalized by log2 of the number of productive unique sequences. For each patient and control, public and private clones were evaluated among the 100 most prevalent clones. Clones were defined as Susac-specific when absent from the healthy and MS cohorts, from 1,000 to 1,100 published viral clones and from other ImmuneACCESS disease sequences. In-frame beta chains were kept once TCRdb had trimmed the public reads at Q25 with fastp and called clones with MiXCR. Each record represents a unique CDR3 protein, reported with the most common genes and DNA among its rows. The V and J calls shown here were made by TCRdb, not taken from the authors' results. The sample has under 200,000 distinct CDR3 sequences on record, approximately 95% of them singletons. Approximately 0.16% of the sample is in the top ten clones.

The sample originates from a study of CD8 T cells in Susac syndrome (dated by TCRdb to the late 2010s). For the wider study: Of the Susac syndrome patients who were sequenced, roughly 8 were in clinical remission while five or six had clinically active disease. At blood withdrawal, Susac syndrome patients were therapy-naive, treated with corticosteroids (with IVIg additionally given to some), or treated with IVIg alone. Repertoire sequencing was used to test whether CD8+ T cell activation and differentiation in Susac syndrome was antigen driven. Clonality of the CD8+ T cell repertoire was compared between more than 10 healthy donors, about 14 Susac syndrome patients and approximately 16 multiple sclerosis patients. The full study reports these points: The TCR sequencing and HLA analysis was acknowledged to have included a relatively small number of individuals. CD8+ repertoires in Susac syndrome showed clonal expansion, which was highest in CD8+ TEMRA cells and was greater in clinically active patients than in remitting patients. Looking at Susac-specific public clones, the researchers identified fewer than 20 in the total CD8+ repertoire and five in the CD8+ TEMRA repertoire.

Peripheral blood CD8+ and CD4+ T cells from healthy donors, Susac syndrome patients and multiple sclerosis patients were profiled by high-throughput TCR beta sequencing. The Susac syndrome patients fulfilled recently defined diagnostic criteria for either definite or probable disease. Bulk CD8+ and CD4+ T cells were purified by magnetic negative isolation, whereas CD8+ TEMRA cells were enriched by FACS. Blood was drawn into EDTA tubes, processed within 24 hours, and PBMCs were isolated by density gradient centrifugation. PBMCs intended for TCR sequencing were cryopreserved in liquid nitrogen and were subsequently thawed in a 37 degrees C water bath. The sorted or isolated CD4+, CD8+ and CD8+ TEMRA cells had a purity of 90% or higher. Taken from cysteine to phenylalanine, the CDR3 has 12 residues. Only the CDR3 DNA is retained, 36 bases long and in frame from the first base. From the germline V gene, CDR1 is SQVTM and CDR2 is ANQGSEA. V is reduced by 4 bases and J by 5 bases, leaving a spacing of 11 bases between them.

Here the chain combines TRBV29-1 and TRBJ2-5; matching of 5 bases hints at TRBD1 as the D gene. The sequenced material came from CD8+ T cells from PBMCs. The sequence derives from a human donor with Susac syndrome. In nucleotides, the sequence is TGCAGCGTTGGTGACGCAGGGGAGACCCAGTACTTC. This sequence encodes CSVGDAGETQYF. Supplemented by the reference TRBV29-1 and TRBJ2-5 proteins around the CDR3, the complete variable domain is SAVISQKPSRDICQRGTSLTIQCQVDSQVTMMFWYRQQPGQSLTLIATANQGSEATYESGFVIDKFPISRPNLTFSTLTVSNMSPEDSSIYLCSVGDAGETQYFGPGTRLLVL.